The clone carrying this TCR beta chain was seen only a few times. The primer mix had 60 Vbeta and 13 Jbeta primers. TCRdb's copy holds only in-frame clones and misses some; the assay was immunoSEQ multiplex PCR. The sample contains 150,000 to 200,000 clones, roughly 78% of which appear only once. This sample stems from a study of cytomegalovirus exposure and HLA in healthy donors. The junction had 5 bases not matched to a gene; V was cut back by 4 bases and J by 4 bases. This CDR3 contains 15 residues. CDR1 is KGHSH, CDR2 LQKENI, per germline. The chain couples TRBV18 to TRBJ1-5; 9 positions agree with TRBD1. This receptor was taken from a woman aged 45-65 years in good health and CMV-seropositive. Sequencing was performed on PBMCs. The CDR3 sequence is CASSLGTGRNQPQHF. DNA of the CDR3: TGTGCCAGCTCACTAGGGACAGGGAGGAATCAGCCCCAGCATTTT.